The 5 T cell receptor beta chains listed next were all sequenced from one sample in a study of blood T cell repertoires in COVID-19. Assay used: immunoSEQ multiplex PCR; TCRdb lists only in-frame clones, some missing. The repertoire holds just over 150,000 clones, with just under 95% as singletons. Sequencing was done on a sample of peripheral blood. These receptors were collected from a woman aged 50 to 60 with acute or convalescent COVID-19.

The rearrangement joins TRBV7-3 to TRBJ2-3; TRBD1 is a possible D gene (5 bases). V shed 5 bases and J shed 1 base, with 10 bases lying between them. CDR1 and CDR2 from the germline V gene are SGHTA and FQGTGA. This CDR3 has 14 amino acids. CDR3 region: CASSPGSGTDTQYF. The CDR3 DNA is TGTGCCAGCAGCCCAGGGTCAGGCACAGATACGCAGTATTTT. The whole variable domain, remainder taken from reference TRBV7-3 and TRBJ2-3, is GAGVSQTPSNKVTEKGKYVELRCDPISGHTALYWYRQSLGQGPEFLIYFQGTGAADDSGLPNDRFFAVRPEGSVSTLKIQRTERGDSAVYLCASSPGSGTDTQYFGPGTRLTVL.

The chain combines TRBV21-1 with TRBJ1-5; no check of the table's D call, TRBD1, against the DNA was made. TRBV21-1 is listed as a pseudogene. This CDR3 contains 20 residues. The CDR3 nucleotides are TGTGCCAGCAGCAAACGTACTCATACCCGGGACAGGTGTGTGAATCAGCCCCAGCATTTT. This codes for CASSKRTHTRDRCVNQPQHF.

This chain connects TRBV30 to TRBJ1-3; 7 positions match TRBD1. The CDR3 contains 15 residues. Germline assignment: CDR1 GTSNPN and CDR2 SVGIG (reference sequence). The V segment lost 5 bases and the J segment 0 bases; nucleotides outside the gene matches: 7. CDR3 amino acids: CAWGTDSFSGNTIYF. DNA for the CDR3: TGTGCCTGGGGGACAGATTCTTTCTCTGGAAACACCATATATTTT.

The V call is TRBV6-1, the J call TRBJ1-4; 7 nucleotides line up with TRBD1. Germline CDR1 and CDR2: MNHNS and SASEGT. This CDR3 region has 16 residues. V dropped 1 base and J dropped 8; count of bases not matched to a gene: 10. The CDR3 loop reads CASSEGQGVGREKLFF. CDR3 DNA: TGTGCCAGCAGTGAAGGGCAGGGGGTAGGAAGGGAAAAACTGTTTTTT.

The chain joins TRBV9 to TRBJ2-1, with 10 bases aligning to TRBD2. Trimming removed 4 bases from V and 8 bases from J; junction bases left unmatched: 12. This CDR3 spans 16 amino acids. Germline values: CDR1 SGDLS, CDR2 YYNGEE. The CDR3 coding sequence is TGTGCCAGCAGCTTCAGCGGGAGGGCCGAGGGGGATGAGCAGTTCTTC. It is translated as CASSFSGRAEGDEQFF.